These 21 T cell receptor beta chains originate from one sample sequenced in a study of T cell repertoires in aging, cancer and after chemotherapy. TCR beta rearrangements were amplified from peripheral blood genomic DNA. Multiplex touch-down PCR with TRB-A/B primers amplified rearranged V-D-J TRB sequences. TCRdb passed the multiplex PCR reads through MiXCR, listing each CDR3 protein once. Of 2,100 or so distinct CDR3 sequences in the sample, 28% were seen once. What was sequenced was blood. The receptors derive from a human donor with a solid tumor.

The chain carries TRBV20-1 and TRBJ2-7; 11 bases fit TRBD2. Trimming cost V 5 bases and J 3 bases; bases outside gene matches: 12. Germline assignment: CDR1 DFQATT and CDR2 SNEGSKA (reference sequence). CDR3 size: 16 residues. The CDR3, as DNA: TGCAGTGCTCCTCCCACCACTAGCGGGGGTTTCTACGAGCAGTACTTC. This translates into CSAPPTTSGGFYEQYF.

The sample holds a few counts of this clonotype. The V gene is TRBV7-2, the J gene TRBJ2-3; D unclear. The CDR3 contains 17 residues. V was cut by 1 base and J by 0 bases, with 14 bases left in between. Germline CDR1 is SGHTA and CDR2 is FQGNSA. For the CDR3, the DNA is TGTGCCAGCAGCTTAGGTCAGGCGAATCCTAGCACAGATACGCAGTATTTT. Its translation: CASSLGQANPSTDTQYF.

This clonotype is labeled large (0.1 to 1%). The gene calls are TRBV6-5 and TRBJ2-6; possible D gene TRBD2, 6 bases. CDR3 length: 16 amino acids. The V gene's germline CDR1 is MNHEY and CDR2 SVGAGI. The V end lost 4 bases, the J end lost 1 base, and 11 bases lay between the germline ends. The CDR3 DNA reads as TGTGCCAGCAGTTCGGGACTCCTTTCTGGGGCCAACGTCCTGACTTTC. It is translated as CASSSGLLSGANVLTF.

This chain joins TRBV11-2 and TRBJ1-2, with D hard to call. Looked up from germline, CDR1 is SGHAT and CDR2 is FQNNGV. Trimming stripped 6 bases from V and 0 bases from J, with 20 bases between. The length of the CDR3 is 17 residues. The CDR3 region is CASRSLAGGGPNYGYTF. The CDR3 DNA sequence: TGTGCCAGCAGATCCCTCGCAGGTGGCGGACCTAACTATGGCTACACCTTC.

This clonotype was seen a few times. V gene TRBV5-3 combines with J gene TRBJ2-4; D may correspond to TRBD1 or TRBD2 (5 bases each). TRBV5-3 is noted as an ORF with a role that remains uncertain. The CDR3 is 15 amino acids. The germline V and J ends were trimmed by 0 bases and 0 bases, with 7 bases remaining between them. The CDR3 nucleotides read TGTGCCAGAAGCTTGGATGGGACAGCCAAAAACATTCAGTACTTC. It translates to CARSLDGTAKNIQYF.

This clonotype has a handful of counts. The chain has TRBV20-1 and TRBJ2-1, with a possible D match to TRBD1 (5 bases). V was shortened by 0 bases and J by 7 bases, with 13 bases between the two germline ends. The CDR3 covers 14 residues. Germline CDR1 reads DFQATT; CDR2 reads SNEGSKA (reference sequence). CDR3 region: CSARDLKGSNEQFF. CDR3 bases: TGCAGTGCTAGAGATTTAAAGGGGTCAAATGAGCAGTTCTTC.

By sample share, this clonotype is large. This CDR3 is CASSDLAGNNEQFF. The DNA of the CDR3 is TGTGCCAGCAGTGACCTAGCGGGGAACAATGAGCAGTTCTTC. The V and J genes are TRBV6-1 and TRBJ2-1; 9 bases line up with TRBD2. The V segment lost 3 bases and the J segment 5 bases; nucleotides outside the gene matches: 2. Germline V lookup: CDR1 MNHNS, CDR2 SASEGT. This CDR3 is 14 amino acids long.

This clonotype is large by share. The chain recombines TRBV6-6 with TRBJ2-3; TRBD2 agrees at 10 bases. The germline V gene has CDR1 MNHNY and CDR2 SVGAGI (reference sequence). This CDR3 has 15 amino acids. V was pared by 3 bases and J by 2 bases, with 2 bases of the junction left unmatched. The CDR3 DNA follows: TGTGCCAGCAGTTATAGCGGGGGGCACACAGATACGCAGTATTTT. Amino acid sequence: CASSYSGGHTDTQYF.

The CDR3 spells CSVRGEKYV. Here the CDR3 DNA reads TGCAGCGTGAGGGGAGAGAAGTACGTC. The V and J genes are TRBV29-1 and TRBJ2-7, with D perhaps matching TRBD1 or TRBD2 (5 bases each). CDR1 and CDR2 from the germline V gene are SQVTM and ANQGSEA. Between the trimmed V and J ends, which lost 6 bases and 11 bases, there was a span of 11 bases. This CDR3 has 9 residues.

A note on this clonotype: A much more abundant neighbour one base away suggests this may be a read error. The rearrangement joins TRBV10-3 to TRBJ2-1; weak D call: TRBD2 (5 bases). CDR1 is ENHRY and CDR2 is SYGVKD in the germline V gene. V lost 2 bases and J 8 bases, leaving 10 bases between the germline ends. This CDR3 is built from 13 residues. The CDR3 DNA reads TGTGCCATCAGTGAGACGATACTAGATGAGCAGTTCTTC. Translated, it gives CAISETILDEQFF.

This clonotype has a single count. This chain links TRBV4-3 with TRBJ2-3; D possibly corresponds to TRBD2 (5 bases). Germline assignment: CDR1 LGHNA and CDR2 YSLEER. This CDR3 is built from 14 residues. V lost 0 bases to trimming and J lost 6 bases, with 10 bases between them. CDR3 loop: CASSQEPGGDTQYF. CDR3 nucleotide sequence: TGCGCCAGCAGCCAAGAACCAGGCGGGGATACGCAGTATTTT.

This clonotype was counted only a few times. The chain employs TRBV20-1 and TRBJ2-7; 8 nucleotides line up with TRBD1. V dropped 1 base and J dropped 4; count of bases not matched to a gene: 6. The CDR3 runs 14 residues. The germline V gene encodes CDR1 DFQATT and CDR2 SNEGSKA (reference sequence). The CDR3 sequence: CSARGPGGIYEQYF. The CDR3 DNA reads as TGCAGTGCTAGAGGGCCAGGGGGCATATACGAGCAGTACTTC.

This clonotype is labeled as hyperexpanded. The chain carries TRBV6-5 and TRBJ2-3; 8 nucleotides line up with TRBD1. The germline gives CDR1 MNHEY, CDR2 SVGAGI. The J segment lost 4 bases and the V segment lost 0 bases, leaving 6 bases of the junction unmatched. The CDR3 covers 16 residues. The CDR3, as DNA: TGTGCCAGCAGTTACTCGGTCGGGACAGGTCCAGATACGCAGTATTTT. Its protein is CASSYSVGTGPDTQYF.

The CDR3 bases are TGCAGTGCTACTCCAGCCTACGAGCAGTACTTC. It codes for CSATPAYEQYF. The V gene is TRBV20-1, the J gene TRBJ2-7; D not resolved. This CDR3 spans 11 amino acids. V was shortened by 4 bases and J by 2 bases, with 6 bases between the two germline ends. CDR1 DFQATT and CDR2 SNEGSKA come from the germline V gene (reference sequence).

As DNA, the CDR3 is TGCGCCAGCAGCCAAGAACGGGGGGCCTCAAATGAGCAGTTCTTC. Amino acid sequence: CASSQERGASNEQFF. V gene TRBV4-3 combines with J gene TRBJ2-1, with D perhaps TRBD2 (7 bases). The CDR3 sequence is 15 residues long. Germline CDR1 LGHNA, CDR2 YSLEER. The V end was cut by 0 bases, the J end by 7 bases, with 13 bases between.

This clonotype has a single count. The chain is built from TRBV11-2 and TRBJ1-4; D is unclear. This CDR3 contains 12 residues. The V end lost 3 bases, the J end lost 5 bases, and 4 bases lay between the germline ends. The germline CDR1 and CDR2 sequences are SGHAT and FQNNGV. In DNA, the CDR3 is TGTGCCAGCAGCTTTCCGAATGAAAAACTGTTTTTT. Amino acids: CASSFPNEKLFF. The full variable domain, its missing parts supplied by reference TRBV11-2 and TRBJ1-4, is EAGVAQSPRYKIIEKRQSVAFWCNPISGHATLYWYQQILGQGPKLLIQFQNNGVVDDSQLPKDRFSAERLKGVDSTLKIQPAKLEDSAVYLCASSFPNEKLFFGSGTQLSVL.

As to this clonotype: One end of the junction does not line up with germline, which may come from a read error. This chain joins TRBV5-6 and TRBJ1-1, with D possibly TRBD1 on 5 matching bases. The CDR3 consists of 16 residues. CDR1 and CDR2 (germline): SGHDT, YYEEEE. The CDR3 loop is CASSLGGGGMNTEAFF. The CDR3 nucleotides read TGTGCCAGCAGTTTGGGCGGGGGAGGCATGAACACTGAAGCTTTCTTT.

This chain connects TRBV11-3 to TRBJ1-4; TRBD1 might be the D (5 bases). Germline V lookup: CDR1 SGHNT, CDR2 YENEEA. The CDR3 consists of 14 residues. Deletions cut 6 bases from V and 11 bases from J, with 19 bases between. The CDR3: CASSPHRDHWKLFF. The DNA for the CDR3 is TGTGCCAGCAGTCCCCACCGGGACCACTGGAAACTGTTTTTT.

This clonotype counts as medium-sized. The chain recombines TRBV6-1 with TRBJ2-5, with D possibly being TRBD1 (7 bases). CDR1 MNHNS and CDR2 SASEGT come from the germline V gene. Trimming cost V 5 bases and J 5 bases, with 21 bases left between them. This CDR3 is built from 16 residues. The CDR3 spells CASSLGDSGWRETQYF. In DNA form, the CDR3 reads TGTGCCAGCAGTCTGGGGGACAGCGGGTGGCGGGAGACCCAGTACTTC.

The J gene is TRBJ1-5, the V gene TRBV10-3; D gene ambiguous. This CDR3 has 12 amino acids. Trimming took 5 bases from V and 8 from J, leaving 10 bases between them. Germline V gene sequence: CDR1 ENHRY, CDR2 SYGVKD. CDR3 nucleotides: TGTGCCATCAGTAGCGGCAGAGAGCCCCAGCATTTT. Amino acid sequence: CAISSGREPQHF.

V usage is TRBV20-1 and J usage is TRBJ2-7; D unresolved. V was trimmed by 3 bases and J by 0 bases, leaving 15 bases between them. Germline CDR1 reads DFQATT; CDR2 reads SNEGSKA (reference sequence). The CDR3 length is 15 residues. This CDR3 reads CSASSGVRPSYEQYF. The CDR3 nucleotides read TGCAGTGCTAGTTCGGGTGTCAGACCCTCCTACGAGCAGTACTTC.